The subject of this entry is one TCR beta chain. Its antigen is currently unknown. Just one base apart from a much larger clone, this may be a read error. This entry is derived from a study of T cells in Graves' hyperthyroidism and ophthalmopathy. Whole-study results and caveats: Most expanded thyroid clonotypes above 0.001 also appeared in blood.

The source material, RNA transcripts, was used to amplify TCR beta CDR3 regions. Initially, a first-round RT-PCR of the TCR CDR3 employed the HTBI primer set. Each CDR3 protein gets one entry after TCRdb re-called the multiplex PCR reads with MiXCR. The sample records about 600,000 distinct CDR3 sequences, more than 14% being singletons. The CDR3 totals 16 residues. Germline CDR1 and CDR2: SGHRS and YFSETQ. This clonotype was obtained from a woman aged 50 to 60 with Graves' ophthalmopathy. The chain combines TRBV5-1 with TRBJ2-4; D ambiguous. Sequences were obtained from blood. The CDR3 sequence is CASGLVWGSDKNIQYF. CDR3 sequence (DNA): TGCGCCAGCGGCTTGGTTTGGGGTTCGGACAAAAACATTCAGTACTTC.